This T cell receptor (beta chain) was sequenced for a study of neurological immune-mediated disorders. This CDR3 is built from 12 residues. V dropped 0 bases and J dropped 1 base, with 0 bases sitting between them. Germline-derived CDR1 and CDR2 are MNHNS and SASEGT. Every sequencing run drew on 15-18 subjects and yielded over 200 million TCR-beta sequences. TCRdb called the 5' RACE reads again in MiXCR, with one record for every CDR3 protein. Here the sample spans 77,000 or so distinct CDR3 sequences, 9.4% being singletons. Study observations and caveats: Expansion of TCR clones was greatest in HTLV-1-associated myelopathy and smallest in multiple sclerosis, where it fell below that of healthy controls.

Healthy controls consisted of blood bank volunteers in Maryland, USA. Stored at -80 C, 2 million PBMCs were the source of the unsorted libraries. This clonotype was seen ten or more times. What it binds is unknown. This rearrangement joins TRBV6-1 to TRBJ2-5; D is uncertain. The clonotype comes from a middle-aged man in good health. Sequenced input: PBMCs. The CDR3 DNA is TGTGCCAGCAGTGAAGCCCAAGAGACCCAGTACTTC. It yields the protein CASSEAQETQYF.